The following is a T cell receptor (beta chain) sequence with its context. This receptor's antigen is unknown. It has no much larger one-base neighbor in the sample; base qualities were not kept. This sample is part of a study of T cell responses to AZD1222 COVID-19 vaccine (dated by TCRdb to 2020 to 2023). With regard to the full study: AZD1222 recipients given second doses at about 4 weeks or at about 12 weeks were pooled, since spike-specific TCR depth and breadth were not found to differ between the two schedules. Trial participants were enrolled into age subgroups of 18-55, 56-69 and 70-plus years, which contained around 150, 29 and 61 TCR-sequenced participants, respectively. A total of 230 to 250 trial participants underwent TCR sequencing, of whom some 210 received two doses of AZD1222 and about 26 received two doses of the MenACWY control vaccine. Broader findings and caveats from the paper: Because no day 14 peak-response samples were available, the repertoires could be characterized only after the peak T cell response. Conclusions about previously exposed vaccinees are limited, since just 6 or 7 AZD1222 recipients were seropositive for SARS-CoV-2 at baseline. After two AZD1222 doses, both the breadth and the depth of spike-specific TCRs were significantly higher than at day 0 and than in MenACWY recipients. In the small 56-69-year group, the increase in depth fell short of significance, most likely because of low power. The whole spike protein was spanned by vaccine-associated CD4 TCRs, and dominant responses were seen in regions 160-218 and 743-854. Reportedly, almost half of the unique spike-specific TCRs recognized epitopes lying outside the regions that are mutated in the B.1.351 and B.1.1.7 variants. Participants were mostly white British, with more females than males. The authors suggested clonal diversity may have been underestimated.

The sample's time point label is to be understood as: baseline before first vaccination. Samples from vaccinated people were obtained from the UK trials COV001 and COV002, which included a single-blind randomized controlled phase 2/3 trial of AZD1222 (ChAdOx1 nCoV-19) in healthy adults. Trial participant PBMC samples were collected at day 0 and day 28 after the second dose for TCRbeta chain sequencing. The CDR3 starts with the cysteine, ends with the phenylalanine, and has 14 residues. The DNA shown is the 42-base CDR3, in frame from base 1. Sequences SEHNR (CDR1) and FQNEAQ (CDR2) are obtained from the germline V gene (reference sequence). Between the V and J ends, shortened by 1 base and 1 base respectively, the junction contains 7 bases. The CDR3 regions of human TCRbeta chains were subjected to immunosequencing. Turning to the authors' computational methods: Repertoire TCRs were matched against a reference library of SARS-CoV-2-specific TCRs generated with the MIRA antigen-specificity platform. Breadth meant the fraction of unique TCRs that were SARS-CoV-2-associated, whereas depth meant the fraction of total T cells that were SARS-CoV-2-associated. Using the MIRA data, every spike-specific TCR was mapped to the spike region that the TCR reacted to and assigned to either a CD4 or a CD8 class. Log10-transformed breadth and depth values were compared by one-way ANOVA with Sidak's multiple comparisons tests. Held by TCRdb, this immuneACCESS table contains in-frame sequences only and omits some clones. Under half of the omission traces to an unresolved V gene where checked; the cause of the rest is unknown. D and trimming come from the DNA, and the V and J calls and clone size come from that table. A total of tens of thousands of clones appear in this sample, 80% to 90% of them only once. The biggest ten clones account for around 16% of the sample.

The receptor was derived from an adult in good health. The material sequenced was peripheral blood, taken on day 0 of AZD1222 vaccination. The sequence joins TRBV7-9 to TRBJ1-1; too little of a D gene remains to name it. Here is the DNA: TGTGCCAGCAGCTTAGGTCAGAGGAACACTGAAGCTTTCTTT. Its amino acids are CASSLGQRNTEAFF.